The 23 T cell receptor beta chains below come from one sample, sequenced in a study of shared clonotypes between healthy human individuals. Some clones are missing from TCRdb's copy, which holds only in-frame ones; the method was immunoSEQ multiplex PCR. This sample carries approximately 2.5 million clones, approximately 94% of them seen once, and the ten largest clones take about 0.13%. Sequenced: naive CD4+ T cells sorted from blood. Subset given: CD45RA+ positively selected. The source is a man aged 18 to 30 in good health.

The V call is TRBV10-1, the J call TRBJ1-3; TRBD1 agrees at 9 bases. This CDR3 is 16 amino acids long. J lost 1 base, V lost 6 bases, and 7 bases had no gene match. CDR1 WNHNN and CDR2 SYGVQD come from the germline V gene (reference sequence). CDR3 in DNA: TGCGCCAGCAGCGGAAGGACAGGGGAATCTGGAAACACCATATATTTT. Protein sequence: CASSGRTGESGNTIYF.

This clone was detected only a few times. Other DNA variants within this sample encode the same CDR3. The rearrangement joins TRBV29-1 to TRBJ1-1; D is unclear. This CDR3 contains 12 residues. Germline V lookup: CDR1 SQVTM, CDR2 ANQGSEA. Trimming left V 3 bases short and J 5 bases short, with 10 bases between. The DNA of the CDR3 is TGCAGCGTTGAGGGCGGCGGGACTGAAGCTTTCTTT. It codes for CSVEGGGTEAFF.

This chain uses TRBV6-5 with TRBJ1-6, with D perhaps TRBD1 (6 bases). Trimming removed 1 base from V and 5 bases from J, with 9 bases in between. Germline lookup yields CDR1 MNHEY and CDR2 SVGAGI. This CDR3 spans 15 amino acids. The CDR3 loop is CASSYWTADNSPLHF. The CDR3 nucleotides read TGTGCCAGCAGTTACTGGACAGCCGATAATTCACCCCTCCACTTT.

A note on this clone: Other DNA sequences within the sample encode an identical CDR3. This chain uses TRBV6-5 with TRBJ2-1; D possibly corresponds to TRBD2 (5 bases). Trimming shortened V by 6 bases and J by 4 bases, and 10 bases separated the two germline ends. In germline, CDR1 is MNHEY, CDR2 SVGAGI. CDR3 length: 13 amino acids. CDR3 amino acids: CASSRDFYNEQFF. In DNA form, the CDR3 reads TGTGCCAGCAGCCGGGATTTTTACAATGAGCAGTTCTTC.

In the case of this clone: Other DNA sequences in this specimen translate into the identical CDR3. The V gene is TRBV16, the J gene TRBJ2-5; the D call may be TRBD1 or TRBD2 (6 bases each). V lost 0 bases and J 4 bases, leaving 12 bases between the germline ends. CDR3 length: 15 amino acids. Germline lookup yields CDR1 KGHSY and CDR2 FQNENV. The CDR3: CASSQSRGGPETQYF. For the CDR3, the DNA is TGTGCCAGCAGCCAATCACGTGGGGGGCCAGAGACCCAGTACTTC.

This clone has just one count. The J gene is TRBJ2-7, the V gene TRBV5-6, with D possibly TRBD1 on 6 matching bases. CDR3 length: 15 amino acids. In germline, CDR1 is SGHDT, CDR2 YYEEEE. V was shortened by 0 bases and J by 6 bases, with 16 bases between the two germline ends. Here the CDR3 DNA reads TGTGCCAGCAGCTTGGAGGTACAGGGTCGCGGCGAGCAGTACTTC. Amino acids: CASSLEVQGRGEQYF.

V and J are TRBV2 and TRBJ2-2, with D unclear. The CDR3 is made up of 16 amino acids. Germline values: CDR1 SNHLY, CDR2 FYNNEI. V dropped 3 bases and J dropped 4 bases, with 15 bases sitting between them. The CDR3 DNA reads TGTGCCAGCAGTGATCAAAACCCCTCGAGCACCGGGGAGCTGTTTTTT. Residues: CASSDQNPSSTGELFF.

V gene TRBV21-1 combines with J gene TRBJ1-5; TRBD1 is the table's D call and was not checked against the DNA. TRBV21-1 is a pseudogene. CDR3 length: 13 amino acids. For the CDR3, the DNA is TGTGCCAGCAGCAGATACGACACCCAGCCCCAGCATTTT. Translating it yields CASSRYDTQPQHF.

This clone was detected a few times. The J gene is TRBJ1-5, the V gene TRBV5-1; perhaps TRBD1 as D (5 bases). The germline gives CDR1 SGHRS, CDR2 YFSETQ. The V and J ends lost 1 base and 6 bases respectively, with 11 bases between them. The CDR3 loop spans 14 amino acids. This CDR3 is CASSLFQGSQPQHF. Here the CDR3 DNA reads TGCGCCAGCAGCTTGTTCCAGGGCAGTCAGCCCCAGCATTTT.

Concerning this clone itself: The sample contains more than one DNA sequence encoding this CDR3. The chain links TRBV18 to TRBJ2-7; 9 positions match TRBD1. V trimming: 3 bases; J trimming: 3 bases; junction bases outside the gene matches: 3. Germline CDR1 reads KGHSH; CDR2 reads LQKENI. This CDR3 region has 14 residues. The CDR3 is CASSPGTGSYEQYF. DNA for the CDR3: TGTGCCAGCTCACCCGGGACAGGGAGCTACGAGCAGTACTTC.

The CDR3 DNA reads TGTGCCAGTAGTTCTGAAAGGGGGCGTATTGGCAATCAGCCCCAGCATTTT. This sequence encodes CASSSERGRIGNQPQHF. The chain carries TRBV19 and TRBJ1-5, with TRBD1 identical over 7 bases. Per germline, CDR1 LNHDA and CDR2 SQIVND (reference sequence). The CDR3 is made up of 17 amino acids. After removal of 5 bases from V and 2 bases from J, the junction contained 12 bases not matched to a gene.

The chain has TRBV10-3 and TRBJ2-5, with TRBD2 matching over 12 bases. The CDR3 is 15 residues long. V shed 4 bases, J shed 2 bases, and the junction held 2 bases outside the gene matches. Germline V CDR1 and CDR2: ENHRY, SYGVKD. In DNA form, the CDR3 reads TGTGCCATCAGTGGAACTAGCGGGGGGCAAGAGACCCAGTACTTC. This encodes CAISGTSGGQETQYF.

This chain links TRBV2 with TRBJ2-7; tentative D call: TRBD2 (5 bases). The CDR3 has 14 amino acids. V was pared by 6 bases and J by 0 bases, with 12 bases between. Germline CDR1 and CDR2: SNHLY and FYNNEI. The CDR3 bases are TGTGCCAGCAGAGCAGCGGTAAGCTCCTACGAGCAGTACTTC. Protein: CASRAAVSSYEQYF.

The V gene is TRBV7-2, the J gene TRBJ2-5, with 11 bases aligning to TRBD2. After removal of 4 bases from V and 3 bases from J, the junction contained 7 bases not matched to a gene. Per the germline V gene, CDR1 is SGHTA and CDR2 is FQGNSA. The CDR3 consists of 16 residues. CDR3: CASSSQLLAGEETQYF. CDR3 nucleotide sequence: TGTGCCAGCAGCTCCCAGTTACTAGCGGGGGAAGAGACCCAGTACTTC. Drawing the rest from reference TRBV7-2 and TRBJ2-5, the complete variable domain is GAGVSQSPSNKVTEKGKDVELRCDPISGHTALYWYRQSLGQGLEFLIYFQGNSAPDKSGLPSDRFSAERTGGSVSTLTIQRTQQEDSAVYLCASSSQLLAGEETQYFGPGTRLLVL.

This chain links TRBV5-4 with TRBJ2-5; D perhaps matches TRBD1 (5 bases). V was shortened by 4 bases and J by 2 bases, with 15 bases between the two germline ends. The CDR3 spans 15 residues. Germline V CDR1 and CDR2: SGHNT, YYREEE (reference sequence). The DNA for the CDR3 is TGTGCCAGCAGCCCCCAGGGCACTCGGCAAGAGACCCAGTACTTC. It specifies CASSPQGTRQETQYF.

This clone was seen a few times. The chain uses TRBV2 and TRBJ1-1; D is unresolved. Germline V lookup: CDR1 SNHLY, CDR2 FYNNEI. The CDR3 sequence is 13 residues long. The V end was cut by 6 bases, the J end by 5 bases, with 13 bases between. The CDR3 DNA reads as TGTGCCAGCAGCAAAATCGTAGAGACTGAAGCTTTCTTT. Its protein is CASSKIVETEAFF.

Comment on this clone: This sample also contains other DNA sequences that code for the same CDR3. The chain carries TRBV6-1 and TRBJ1-4; D gene unclear. The CDR3 loop spans 14 amino acids. Trimming stripped 6 bases from V and 0 bases from J, with 8 bases between. The germline CDR1 and CDR2 sequences are MNHNS and SASEGT. The CDR3 DNA reads TGTGCCAGCAGGCGGGCAGCAACTAATGAAAAACTGTTTTTT. Protein: CASRRAATNEKLFF.

The rearrangement links TRBV7-3 to TRBJ2-7, with TRBD2 identical over 7 bases. The length of the CDR3 is 15 residues. The germline V gene encodes CDR1 SGHTA and CDR2 FQGTGA. J gave up 6 bases and V 4 bases, and 12 bases lay outside the gene matches. The CDR3 loop reads CASSWGRGLPGEQYF. In DNA form, the CDR3 reads TGTGCCAGCAGCTGGGGGAGGGGACTCCCCGGCGAGCAGTACTTC.

The chain employs TRBV6-6 and TRBJ2-1; 12 nucleotides agree with TRBD2. CDR3 length: 16 residues. The V gene's germline CDR1 is MNHNY and CDR2 SVGAGI (reference sequence). Germline trimming cut 11 bases from V and 3 bases from J; bases unmatched to any gene: 11. CDR3 sequence (DNA): TGTGCCTCCCTGGGGCTAGCGGGGGGGGACTACAATGAGCAGTTCTTC. Translation gives CASLGLAGGDYNEQFF.

The rearrangement links TRBV11-2 to TRBJ2-3; the D gene could be TRBD1 or TRBD2 (7 bases each). Trimming stripped 5 bases from V and 2 bases from J, with 20 bases between. Germline V lookup: CDR1 SGHAT, CDR2 FQNNGV. This CDR3 has 17 residues. CDR3 residues: CASSPGGLAVITDTQYF. The CDR3 DNA reads TGTGCCAGCAGCCCAGGGGGGCTAGCGGTAATCACAGATACGCAGTATTTT.

V gene TRBV10-3 combines with J gene TRBJ2-2; 7 bases map to TRBD1. Germline V gene sequence: CDR1 ENHRY, CDR2 SYGVKD. This CDR3 has 15 amino acids. V lost 8 bases, J lost 2 bases, and 8 bases stayed unmatched. CDR3 DNA sequence: TGTGCCATCGGCTTGGGACAGCGAAACACCGGGGAGCTGTTTTTT. It translates to CAIGLGQRNTGELFF.

As concerns this clone: An end of the junction does not agree with germline; a read error may underlie this. V usage is TRBV19 and J usage is TRBJ2-3; 7 bases align to TRBD1. Germline CDR1 is LNHDA and CDR2 is SQIVND (reference sequence). This CDR3 is 16 amino acids long. CDR3 sequence reads: CPTGVGSGRSTDTQYF. The DNA for the CDR3 is TGCCCCACAGGGGTCGGGTCGGGGAGAAGCACAGATACGCAGTATTTT. Based on the CDR3 plus reference TRBV19 and TRBJ2-3, the full variable domain is DGGITQSPKYLFRKEGQNVTLSCEQNLNHDAMYWYRQDPGQGLRLIYYSQIVNDFQKGDIAEGYSVSREKKESFPLTVTSAQKNPTAFYLCPTGVGSGRSTDTQYFGPGTRLTVL.

The CDR3 coding sequence is TGCGCCAGCAATCTTGTCCCAGGTTCTAACACCGGGGAGCTGTTTTTT. Its protein product is CASNLVPGSNTGELFF. The chain uses TRBV5-1 and TRBJ2-2; D unclear. Germline V gene sequence: CDR1 SGHRS, CDR2 YFSETQ. CDR3 size: 16 residues. Trimming removed 6 bases at V and 2 bases at J, with 17 bases between.